This paragraph reports one T cell receptor beta chain. Profiled with immunoSEQ multiplex PCR; TCRdb holds only in-frame clones, not every one. The sample contains around 89,000 clones, approximately 96% of which appear only once. This sample was included in a study of technical replicates of blood from several donors. The J segment lost 3 bases and the V segment lost 6 bases, leaving 1 base of the junction unmatched. Looked up from germline, CDR1 is ENHRY and CDR2 is SYGVKD. The CDR3 consists of 13 residues. The chain combines TRBV10-3 with TRBJ2-7, with TRBD2 matching over 11 bases. The sequence came from a human donor in good health. The source material was T cells isolated from PBMCs. In DNA, the CDR3 is TGTGCCATCAGCGGGACTAGCGGCTACGAGCAGTACTTC. The encoded protein is CAISGTSGYEQYF.